Listed here are 12 T cell receptor beta chains from one sample, sequenced in a study of spatial heterogeneity in lung cancer. General study findings and limits: Higher tumor mutation counts went along with higher counts of expanded intratumoral alpha and beta TCRs.

Specified time point: sample taken at primary tumor resection. These receptors' targets are unknown. TCRdb itself ran the 5' RACE reads through MiXCR, one entry per CDR3 protein. The sample holds some 96,000 distinct CDR3 sequences, approximately 4.4% seen once. The starting material was lung tumor tissue, obtained at surgery. The source is a male donor with early-stage non-small cell lung cancer.

This clonotype appeared many times. The chain has TRBV6-5 and TRBJ2-5; tentatively, D is TRBD1 (6 bases). The germline V gene encodes CDR1 MNHEY and CDR2 SVGAGI. The CDR3 has 14 residues. V lost 6 bases, J lost 2 bases, and 13 bases lay in between. The CDR3 DNA follows: TGTGCCAGCAGCCACGGACAGTTGCAAGAGACCCAGTACTTC. Its protein is CASSHGQLQETQYF.

This clonotype was recorded at least ten times. V is TRBV3-1 and J is TRBJ2-2; D is unclear. The CDR3 is made up of 14 amino acids. In germline, CDR1 is LGHDT, CDR2 YNNKEL (reference sequence). Trimming removed 1 base at V and 5 bases at J, with 8 bases between. For the CDR3, the DNA is TGTGCCAGCAGCCAAGGAAGGGAAACCGGGGAGCTGTTTTTT. The encoded protein is CASSQGRETGELFF.

This clonotype was seen at least ten times. The chain recombines TRBV6-6 with TRBJ1-2; D uncertain. From germline, CDR1 is MNHNY and CDR2 SVGAGI (reference sequence). V lost 2 bases, J lost 3 bases, and 7 bases lay in between. The CDR3 runs to 13 residues. The CDR3 spells CASSYDGDYGYTF. The CDR3 DNA reads as TGTGCCAGCAGTTACGACGGGGACTATGGCTACACCTTC.

Many counts were recorded for this clonotype. The chain is built from TRBV5-1 and TRBJ2-4, with TRBD1 as a possible D gene (6 bases). With 2 bases removed from V and 1 base from J, the gap between germline ends came to 13 bases. This CDR3 spans 16 amino acids. The germline V gene encodes CDR1 SGHRS and CDR2 YFSETQ. The CDR3 coding sequence is TGCGCCAGCAGCTTTAGTTGGGACACTGCCAAAAACATTCAGTACTTC. Its protein is CASSFSWDTAKNIQYF.

Concerning this clonotype itself: This clone may be a read error of a much larger clone one base away. The chain links TRBV29-1 to TRBJ2-4; D not resolved. Trimming shortened V by 7 bases and J by 5 bases, and 6 bases separated the two germline ends. The CDR3 covers 10 residues. Germline CDR1 and CDR2: SQVTM and ANQGSEA. The CDR3 spells CSARENIQYF. The CDR3 coding sequence is TGCAGCGCAAGGGAAAACATTCAGTACTTC.

This clonotype was counted at least ten times. This chain connects TRBV4-1 to TRBJ1-3, with TRBD1 as a possible D gene (5 bases). Germline V lookup: CDR1 MGHRA, CDR2 YSYEKL. V lost 3 bases to trimming and J lost 2 bases, with 11 bases between them. This CDR3 has 15 amino acids. CDR3 amino acids: CASSHGTVAGNTIYF. CDR3 coding DNA: TGCGCCAGCAGCCACGGGACCGTGGCTGGAAACACCATATATTTT.

Turning to this clonotype: Being one base from a much bigger clone, this may be a read error. CDR3 sequence: CASSLTAQETQYF. Here the CDR3 DNA reads TGTGCCAGCAGCTTAACGGCGCAAGAGACCCAGTACTTC. This chain joins TRBV7-8 and TRBJ2-5, with D unresolved. The CDR3 totals 13 residues. Trimming took 2 bases from V and 2 from J, leaving 6 bases between them. Germline loops: CDR1 SGHVS, CDR2 FQNEAQ.

On this clonotype itself: This clone may be a read error of a much larger clone one base away. The rearrangement links TRBV11-2 to TRBJ2-1; D might be TRBD1 (6 bases). The CDR3 has 16 residues. Trimming removed 1 base from V and 14 bases from J, with 24 bases in between. Germline V gives CDR1 SGHAT, CDR2 FQNNGV. The CDR3 DNA reads TGTGCCAGCAGCTTAGGCCCGGACAGCGCGGGTTTTGGAAAGTTCTTC. As protein: CASSLGPDSAGFGKFF.

The sample holds many counts of this clonotype. The chain is built from TRBV28 and TRBJ2-1; D uncertain. The length of the CDR3 is 15 residues. Trimming took 7 bases from V and 0 from J, leaving 13 bases between them. Germline CDR1 reads MDHEN; CDR2 reads SYDVKM. The CDR3 is CASTMWHSSYNEQFF. The CDR3 DNA is TGTGCCAGCACCATGTGGCACAGCTCCTACAATGAGCAGTTCTTC.

This chain connects TRBV6-5 to TRBJ2-7; a possible D gene is TRBD2 (7 bases). The CDR3 covers 13 residues. The germline CDR1 and CDR2 sequences are MNHEY and SVGAGI. Trimming left V 7 bases short and J 8 bases short, with 18 bases between. Written as DNA, the CDR3 is TGTGCCAGCAAGCGAGGGAGGGGGGATAAGCAGTACTTC. Translation gives CASKRGRGDKQYF.

In its sample, this clonotype was seen a few times. This chain connects TRBV28 to TRBJ1-5; possible D gene TRBD1, 5 bases. CDR1 is MDHEN and CDR2 is SYDVKM in the germline V gene. The V end was cut by 7 bases, the J end by 1 base, with 17 bases between. The CDR3 has 16 residues. CDR3 sequence: CASNPRGGESNQPQHF. The DNA of the CDR3 is TGTGCCAGCAACCCCCGGGGGGGGGAGAGCAATCAGCCCCAGCATTTT.

This clonotype was counted many times. The gene calls are TRBV29-1 and TRBJ1-4; D not resolved. Trimming took off 7 bases at V and 7 bases at J, with 16 bases between the two ends. Germline V gives CDR1 SQVTM, CDR2 ANQGSEA. The CDR3 runs to 13 residues. The CDR3 sequence: CSASWGFSEKLFF. The CDR3 region has the DNA TGCAGCGCCTCCTGGGGTTTCAGTGAAAAACTGTTTTTT.